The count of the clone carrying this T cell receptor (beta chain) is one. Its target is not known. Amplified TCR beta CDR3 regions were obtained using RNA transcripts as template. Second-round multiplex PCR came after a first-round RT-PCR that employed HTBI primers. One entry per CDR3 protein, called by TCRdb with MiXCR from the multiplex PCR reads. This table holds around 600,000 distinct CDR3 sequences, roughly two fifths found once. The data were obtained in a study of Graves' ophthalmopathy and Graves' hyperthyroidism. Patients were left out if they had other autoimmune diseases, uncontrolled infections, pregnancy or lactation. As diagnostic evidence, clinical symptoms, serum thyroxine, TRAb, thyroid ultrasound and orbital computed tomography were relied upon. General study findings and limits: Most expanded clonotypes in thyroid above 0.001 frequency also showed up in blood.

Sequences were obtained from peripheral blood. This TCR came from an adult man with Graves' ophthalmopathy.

CDR3 in DNA: TGTGCCAGCAGCCCAGCGGGGGATGAAAAACTGTTTTTT. Translation gives CASSPAGDEKLFF. The chain uses TRBV7-2 and TRBJ1-4; possibly TRBD1 for D (5 bases). The CDR3 sequence is 13 residues long. Per the germline V gene, CDR1 is SGHTA and CDR2 is FQGNSA. V lost 5 bases and J lost 6, with 10 bases in between.